Sequencing of this T cell receptor (beta chain) was carried out in a study of blood T cells in healthy people across ages. With a J-beta primer mix and a sample-barcoded 5' primer, a second PCR ran roughly 6 to 11 cycles. Researchers report that a template-switch adaptor with 12 random nucleotides tagged each cDNA molecule. The study obtained at least 3 million CDR3-containing paired-end reads from every sample. MiXCR, applied by TCRdb to the 5' RACE reads, yields one record per CDR3 protein. The data hold approximately 600,000 distinct CDR3 sequences, with 58% observed a single time. Per the germline V gene, CDR1 is PRHDT and CDR2 is FYEKMQ (reference sequence). The CDR3 loop spans 13 amino acids.

The sequence came from a man in his 60s in good health. This chain uses TRBV13 with TRBJ2-4, with TRBD1 matching 7 bases. The tail of the sequence fits TRBJ2-7 better, so the J call may be wrong. Sequencing input: blood. DNA for the CDR3: TGTGCCAGCAGCGTCGACAGGGTCTACGAGCAGTACTTC. It specifies CASSVDRVYEQYF.